The rows below give T cell receptor beta chains drawn from one sample of a study of blood T cell repertoires in COVID-19. TCRdb's copy holds only in-frame clones and misses some; the assay was immunoSEQ multiplex PCR. The table shows under 150,000 clones, with 84% occurring only once. Sequencing input: PBMCs or T cells enriched from blood (not recorded which). These receptors came from a man aged 35-49 years with acute COVID-19. CDR3s include the opening cysteine and the closing phenylalanine or tryptophan.

length,V,CDR3
13,TRBV12-3/TRBV12-4,CASRPPGSYEQYF
15,TRBV10-3,CAISDRTAGYTEAFF
15,TRBV5-1,CASSLEADSTYGYTF
15,TRBV28,CASSVQQGTDNEQFF
12,TRBV28,CASSLAATEAFF
15,TRBV27,CASRPRTGGGTEAFF
15,TRBV18,CASSALQGSSYGYTF
16,TRBV7-2,CASSPLAGGQGETQYF
17,TRBV7-9,CASSPGGAPFTRDTQYF
11,TRBV30,CAWSHLGRQFF
13,TRBV12-3/TRBV12-4,CASTGQGWTEAFF
20,TRBV5-1,CASSLVFSTGGRSFNYGYTF
15,TRBV5-1,CASSFTGGANTEAFF
16,TRBV28,CASSLDRQGATDTQYF
13,TRBV5-1,CASSSDRVNGYTF
15,TRBV28,CASSPYREMGYGYTF
14,TRBV10-2,CASSENGIGQPQHF
17,TRBV28,CASSLGGGTAYNSPLHF
16,TRBV19,CASKGLGGQGNTEAFF
13,TRBV29-1,CSVEGAAKNIQYF
16,TRBV28,CASSLLLADVHDEQFF
13,TRBV25-1,CASTLGGDYGYTF
15,TRBV6-4,CASSPLAGGFNEQFF
14,TRBV10-3,CATGTSGREDTQYF
17,TRBV19,CASSIGRGQMLNYGYTF
14,TRBV3-1/TRBV3-2,CASSQVHSYNEQFF
14,TRBV11-2,CASSRGTDSYEQYF
15,TRBV7-2,CASSPDRGNYNEQFF
16,TRBV6-5,CASSYSGGSTLRGYTF
12,TRBV30,CACPRTDNEQFF
15,TRBV5-5,CASSDSYRPYNEQFF
19,TRBV10-3,CAISGTTAGDMFSTDTQYF
16,TRBV2,CASSEEGGRMNTEAFF
14,TRBV7-8,CASSLVPRSDEQFF
14,TRBV6-6,CAAETGQGAKGYTF
17,TRBV4-1,CASSQEPAGTGTDTQYF
16,TRBV5-1,CASSFRQGAGTDTQYF